This T cell receptor beta chain was observed in a study of blood T cell repertoires in COVID-19. Study at large: Italy, Spain and the United States were the sources of the convalescent and acute COVID-19 samples. PBMCs, B-cell-depleted T cells, or T cells were the source of the cDNA or gDNA that made up the material.

CDR1 and CDR2 from the germline V gene are LGHDT and YNNKEL (reference sequence). V gave up 4 bases and J gave up 1 base, with 22 bases separating them. There are 18 residues in the CDR3. Libraries were prepared by immunoSEQ multiplex PCR; TCRdb keeps only in-frame clonotypes and omits some of them. The table shows 400,000 to 450,000 clones, with around 91% occurring only once. The receptor was derived from a woman aged 40 to 55 with COVID-19, enrolled during active disease. The rearrangement links TRBV3-1 (or the pseudogene TRBV3-2) to TRBJ1-1; D perhaps matches TRBD1 (5 bases). Sequencing input: peripheral blood. The CDR3 sequence: CASSPVTGLRARNTEAFF. CDR3 in DNA: TGTGCCAGCAGCCCAGTGACTGGTCTCAGGGCCCGGAACACTGAAGCTTTCTTT.